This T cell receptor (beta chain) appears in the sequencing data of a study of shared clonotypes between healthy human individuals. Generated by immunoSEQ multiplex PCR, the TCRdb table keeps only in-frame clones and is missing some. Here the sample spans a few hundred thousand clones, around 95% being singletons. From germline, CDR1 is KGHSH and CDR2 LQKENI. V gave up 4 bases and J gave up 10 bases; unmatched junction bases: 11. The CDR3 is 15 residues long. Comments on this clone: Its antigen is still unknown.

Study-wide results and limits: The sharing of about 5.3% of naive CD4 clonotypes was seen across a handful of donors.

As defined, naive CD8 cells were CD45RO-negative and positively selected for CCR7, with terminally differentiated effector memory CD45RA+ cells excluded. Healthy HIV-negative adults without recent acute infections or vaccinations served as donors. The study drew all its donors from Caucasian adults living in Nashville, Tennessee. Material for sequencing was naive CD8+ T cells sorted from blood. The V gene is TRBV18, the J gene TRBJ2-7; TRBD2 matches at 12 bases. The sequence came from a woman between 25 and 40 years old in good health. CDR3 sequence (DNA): TGTGCCAGCTCACAGGACCGACTAGCGGGAGTTAGACAGTACTTC. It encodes CASSQDRLAGVRQYF.